This paragraph reports one TCR beta chain. No antigen is known for it. The V and J ends lost 2 bases and 2 bases, in that order; junction bases with no gene match: 10. The CDR3 runs 17 residues. CDR1 is SGHTA, CDR2 FQGNSA, per germline. Study conclusions and caveats: Tumor Tregs overlapped most with tumor, then blood, naive CD4+ cells.

Semi-nested PCR with Nested Universal Primer A followed constant-region reverse priming of full-length variable regions. TCRdb analysed the 5' RACE reads with MiXCR anew, one entry per CDR3 protein. The data show about 50,000 distinct CDR3 sequences, roughly 28% seen once. Purified naive CD4+ T cells were depleted of CD25+ Tregs. Sequencing was performed on naive CD4+ T cells sorted from blood. This sample's subset: naive CD4+ T cells, CD4+CD45RA+CD25-. V is TRBV7-2 and J is TRBJ2-3; the match to TRBD2 covers 7 bases. This clonotype originated in a female donor with breast cancer. CDR3 in DNA: TGTGCCAGCAGCTTAATTCGTTCAGCGGGGCTCACAGATACGCAGTATTTT. Translating gives CASSLIRSAGLTDTQYF.